This section outlines one TCR beta chain sequence together with its context. Its antigen is currently unknown. This entry is derived from a study of blood T cells in healthy people across ages. Study findings and constraints: Fewer expanded clones and more diversity marked long-lived versus aged donors.

The use of a sample-barcoded 5' primer and a J-beta primer mix characterized a second PCR of roughly 7 to 12 cycles. TCRdb analysed the 5' RACE reads with MiXCR anew, one entry per CDR3 protein. Of approximately 490,000 distinct CDR3 sequences in the sample, less than 25% are singletons; the top ten hold around 10%. Those donating, healthy Caucasian individuals from Russia, were aged roughly 6 to 90. The same data also went into a second study, on T cells of mothers and their children.

Sequenced input: blood. The sequence was collected from a boy aged 10-17 years in good health.

DNA for the CDR3: TGTGCCAGCAGTTTAAGAATAGTGCTCGGAAACACCATATATTTT. Amino acids: CASSLRIVLGNTIYF. The chain recombines TRBV12-3 or TRBV12-4 with TRBJ1-3; D remains unclear. The CDR3 has 15 amino acids. Trimming removed 2 bases at V and 4 bases at J, with 12 bases between.